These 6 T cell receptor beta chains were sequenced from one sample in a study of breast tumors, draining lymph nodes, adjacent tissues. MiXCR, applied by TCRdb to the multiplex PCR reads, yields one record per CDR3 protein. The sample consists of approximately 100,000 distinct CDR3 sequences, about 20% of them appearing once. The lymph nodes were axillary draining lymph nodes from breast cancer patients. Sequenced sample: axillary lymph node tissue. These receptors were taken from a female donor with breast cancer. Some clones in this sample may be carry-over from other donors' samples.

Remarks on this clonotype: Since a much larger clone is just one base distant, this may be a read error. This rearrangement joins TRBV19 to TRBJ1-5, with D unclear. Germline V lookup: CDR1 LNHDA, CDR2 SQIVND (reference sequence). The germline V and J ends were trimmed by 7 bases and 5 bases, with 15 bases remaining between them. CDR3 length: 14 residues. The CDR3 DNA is TGTGCCAGTAAAGGAGGCCCAAGCGATCAGCCCCAGCATTTT. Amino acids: CASKGGPSDQPQHF.

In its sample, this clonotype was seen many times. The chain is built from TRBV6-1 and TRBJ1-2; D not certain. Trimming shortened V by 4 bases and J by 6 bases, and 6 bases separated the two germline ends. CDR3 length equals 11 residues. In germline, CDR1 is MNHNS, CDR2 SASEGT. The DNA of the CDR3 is TGTGCCAGCAGTGGGAGCCATGGCTACACCTTC. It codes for CASSGSHGYTF.

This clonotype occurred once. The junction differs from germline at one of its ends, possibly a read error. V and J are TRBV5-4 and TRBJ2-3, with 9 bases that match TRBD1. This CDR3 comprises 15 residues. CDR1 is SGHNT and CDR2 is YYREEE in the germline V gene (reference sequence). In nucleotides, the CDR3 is TGTGCCAGCAGCAGAGGGACAGGGTTTGGAGATACGCTGTATTTT. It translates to CASSRGTGFGDTLYF.

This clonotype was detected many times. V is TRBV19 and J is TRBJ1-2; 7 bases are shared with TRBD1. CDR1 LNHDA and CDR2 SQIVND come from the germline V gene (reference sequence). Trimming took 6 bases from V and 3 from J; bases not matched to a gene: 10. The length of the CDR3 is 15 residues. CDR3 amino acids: CASSLTTGAHYGYTF. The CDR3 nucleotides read TGTGCCAGTAGCCTCACCACAGGGGCTCACTATGGCTACACCTTC.

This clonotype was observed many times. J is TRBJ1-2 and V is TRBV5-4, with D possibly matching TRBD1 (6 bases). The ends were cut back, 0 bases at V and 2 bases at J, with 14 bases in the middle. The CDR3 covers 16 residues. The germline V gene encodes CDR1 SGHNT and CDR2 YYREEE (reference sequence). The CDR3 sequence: CASSLGGPDRNYGYTF. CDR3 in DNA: TGTGCCAGCAGCTTGGGCGGCCCGGACAGAAACTATGGCTACACCTTC. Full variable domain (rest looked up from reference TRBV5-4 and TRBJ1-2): ETGVTQSPTHLIKTRGQQVTLRCSSQSGHNTVSWYQQALGQGPQFIFQYYREEENGRGNFPPRFSGLQFPNYSSELNVNALELDDSALYLCASSLGGPDRNYGYTFGSGTRLTVV.

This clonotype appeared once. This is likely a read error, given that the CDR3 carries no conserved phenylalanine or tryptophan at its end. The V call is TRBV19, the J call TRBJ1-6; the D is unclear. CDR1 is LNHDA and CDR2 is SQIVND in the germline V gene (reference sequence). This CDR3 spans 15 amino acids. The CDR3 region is CASGIGWQELRLLHY. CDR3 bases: TGTGCCAGTGGTATCGGATGGCAGGAACTTAGGCTCCTCCACTAT.